This T cell receptor beta chain comes out of a study of blood T cell repertoires in COVID-19. This table comes from immunoSEQ multiplex PCR, and its TCRdb copy is limited to in-frame clones, with some not included. The repertoire holds hundreds of thousands of clones, with about 90% as singletons. The clonotype comes from a man aged 18 to 29 with active or convalescent COVID-19. Source material: peripheral blood.

The CDR3, as DNA: TGTGCCAGCACCAGAACTAGCGGGAGTATAGATACGCAGTATTTT. Its translation: CASTRTSGSIDTQYF. V and J are TRBV9 and TRBJ2-3; 11 nucleotides agree with TRBD2. This CDR3 comprises 15 residues. Looked up from germline, CDR1 is SGDLS and CDR2 is YYNGEE. Trimming cost V 6 bases and J 5 bases; bases outside gene matches: 8.